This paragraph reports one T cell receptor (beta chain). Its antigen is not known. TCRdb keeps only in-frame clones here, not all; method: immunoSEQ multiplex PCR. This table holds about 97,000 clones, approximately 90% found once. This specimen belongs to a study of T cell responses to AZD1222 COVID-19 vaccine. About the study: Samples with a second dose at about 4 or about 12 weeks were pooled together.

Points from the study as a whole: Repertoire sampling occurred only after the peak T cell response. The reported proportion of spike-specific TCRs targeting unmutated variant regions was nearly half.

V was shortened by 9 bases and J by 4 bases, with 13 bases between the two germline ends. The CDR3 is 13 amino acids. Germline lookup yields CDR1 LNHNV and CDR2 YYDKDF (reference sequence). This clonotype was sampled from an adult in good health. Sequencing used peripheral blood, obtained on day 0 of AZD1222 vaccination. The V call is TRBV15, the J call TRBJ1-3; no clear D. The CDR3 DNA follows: TGTGCCACTAGGTCATGGTCAGGAAACACCATATATTTT. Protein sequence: CATRSWSGNTIYF.